Below, 24 T cell receptor beta chains from the same sample are listed, as sequenced in a study of blood T cell repertoires in COVID-19. Sequencing was performed with immunoSEQ multiplex PCR; in TCRdb, only in-frame clones are kept and a portion is missing. This sample has 160,000 or so clones, with over 70% found just once. Sequenced: PBMCs or T cells enriched from blood (not recorded which). All receptors derive from a woman aged 40 to 49 with acute COVID-19.

The V gene is TRBV7-9, the J gene TRBJ1-6; D unclear. The ends were cut back, 2 bases at V and 8 bases at J, with 13 bases in the middle. The CDR3 consists of 15 residues. Germline lookup yields CDR1 SEHNR and CDR2 FQNEAQ (reference sequence). CDR3 sequence: CASSLMTGFDSPLHF. The CDR3 region has the DNA TGTGCCAGCAGCTTAATGACGGGGTTCGATTCACCCCTCCACTTT.

This clone has only one observation. The chain combines TRBV11-2 with TRBJ2-1, with no clear D. Germline CDR1 and CDR2: SGHAT and FQNNGV. The V and J ends lost 4 bases and 3 bases respectively, with 13 bases between them. This CDR3 is built from 15 residues. CDR3 sequence (DNA): TGTGCCAGCAGCTCCCTGTTGCGGAACTACAATGAGCAGTTCTTC. This sequence encodes CASSSLLRNYNEQFF.

The rearrangement links TRBV4-1 to TRBJ1-1; possible D gene TRBD1, 5 bases. Between the trimmed V and J ends, which lost 4 bases and 4 bases, there was a span of 16 bases. The V gene's germline CDR1 is MGHRA and CDR2 YSYEKL. The CDR3 covers 15 residues. This chain's CDR3 is CASSPGMGRTTEAFF. Here the CDR3 DNA reads TGCGCCAGCAGCCCCGGCATGGGGCGGACCACTGAAGCTTTCTTT.

The chain couples TRBV12-3 or TRBV12-4 to TRBJ2-7; TRBD1 is a possible D gene (6 bases). V dropped 3 bases and J dropped 6 bases, with 6 bases sitting between them. This CDR3 region has 11 residues. The CDR3 loop reads CASSLGAEQYF. The CDR3, as DNA: TGTGCCAGCAGTTTGGGGGCCGAGCAGTACTTC.

The genes are TRBV25-1 and TRBJ1-3, with D hard to call. V shed 3 bases and J shed 0 bases, with 12 bases lying between them. The germline V gene has CDR1 MGHDK and CDR2 SYGVNS. The CDR3 is made up of 16 amino acids. As DNA, the CDR3 is TGTGCCAGCAGTGACGGAGGGAGGCGCTCTGGAAACACCATATATTTT. It yields the protein CASSDGGRRSGNTIYF.

V is TRBV12-5 and J is TRBJ1-2, with D tentatively TRBD1 (6 bases). The CDR3 length is 13 residues. Germline lookup yields CDR1 LGHNT and CDR2 FRNRAP. The germline V and J ends were trimmed by 7 bases and 7 bases, with 16 bases remaining between them. The CDR3 nucleotides are TGTGCTAGTGCCCCGCGGGGGCGCGTTGGCTACACCTTC. It specifies CASAPRGRVGYTF.

This clone came up a few times. The CDR3, as DNA: TGTGCCAGCAGCTTACCTAGCGGGAGGAGTGAGACCCAGTACTTC. Its translation: CASSLPSGRSETQYF. This chain connects TRBV7-2 to TRBJ2-5; 11 nucleotides align to TRBD2. The CDR3 has 15 residues. Trimming took 2 bases from V and 5 from J; bases not matched to a gene: 4. Per the germline V gene, CDR1 is SGHTA and CDR2 is FQGNSA.

The chain is built from TRBV19 and TRBJ1-1; unclear D gene. V was cut by 4 bases and J by 0 bases, with 9 bases left in between. Germline V gene sequence: CDR1 LNHDA, CDR2 SQIVND (reference sequence). This CDR3 is built from 14 residues. CDR3 sequence reads: CASSTPTLNTEAFF. The CDR3 nucleotides are TGTGCCAGTAGTACTCCTACTCTGAACACTGAAGCTTTCTTT.

The chain recombines TRBV27 with TRBJ2-1, with a tentative D call TRBD2 (5 bases). Per the germline V gene, CDR1 is MNHEY and CDR2 is SMNVEV (reference sequence). V dropped 5 bases and J dropped 7 bases, with 12 bases sitting between them. The CDR3 covers 13 residues. The CDR3 loop is CASSLARGNEQFF. The CDR3 nucleotides read TGTGCCAGCAGTCTGGCCCGCGGGAATGAGCAGTTCTTC.

V gene TRBV7-9 combines with J gene TRBJ1-2; D is possibly TRBD1 (6 bases). Germline V lookup: CDR1 SEHNR, CDR2 FQNEAQ (reference sequence). Trimming stripped 1 base from V and 0 bases from J, with 12 bases between. This CDR3 is built from 16 residues. The CDR3 here is CASSLVPGESNYGYTF. CDR3 in DNA: TGTGCCAGCAGCTTAGTCCCAGGGGAATCTAACTATGGCTACACCTTC.

This clone has a handful of counts. V is TRBV27 and J is TRBJ2-7; a weak D match, TRBD1 (6 bases). CDR3 size: 13 residues. Germline V gene sequence: CDR1 MNHEY, CDR2 SMNVEV (reference sequence). The V and J ends lost 3 bases and 0 bases respectively, with 6 bases between them. The CDR3 bases are TGTGCCAGCAGTTTGACAGGCTCCTACGAGCAGTACTTC. Translated: CASSLTGSYEQYF.

The V call is TRBV3-1 (or the pseudogene TRBV3-2), the J call TRBJ2-3, with D hard to call. The germline V gene has CDR1 LGHDT and CDR2 YNNKEL (reference sequence). The ends were cut back, 1 base at V and 2 bases at J, with 10 bases in the middle. The length of the CDR3 is 15 residues. CDR3 residues: CASSQGVYLTDTQYF. CDR3 nucleotides: TGTGCCAGCAGCCAAGGAGTTTACCTCACAGATACGCAGTATTTT.

The rearrangement uses TRBV10-2 and TRBJ1-2; D gene unclear. The CDR3 spans 12 residues. The ends were cut back, 5 bases at V and 0 bases at J, with 4 bases in the middle. The germline V gene encodes CDR1 WSHSY and CDR2 SAAADI. The CDR3 region is CASSSTNYGYTF. The CDR3 bases are TGCGCCAGCAGTTCTACTAACTATGGCTACACCTTC.

The chain recombines TRBV19 with TRBJ2-3; TRBD2 agrees at 9 bases. Losses at the gene ends were 1 base for V and 2 bases for J; bases not matched to a gene: 4. CDR3 length: 16 residues. CDR1 is LNHDA, CDR2 SQIVND, per germline (reference sequence). The CDR3 loop is CASSIGRTSATDTQYF. CDR3 sequence (DNA): TGTGCCAGTAGTATAGGTAGGACTAGCGCCACAGATACGCAGTATTTT. The full variable domain, its missing parts supplied by reference TRBV19 and TRBJ2-3, is DGGITQSPKYLFRKEGQNVTLSCEQNLNHDAMYWYRQDPGQGLRLIYYSQIVNDFQKGDIAEGYSVSREKKESFPLTVTSAQKNPTAFYLCASSIGRTSATDTQYFGPGTRLTVL.

The CDR3 bases are TGTGCCAGCAGTTACTCGGGGACTAGCGGGAGAAATGAGCAGTTCTTC. It specifies CASSYSGTSGRNEQFF. The chain joins TRBV6-5 to TRBJ2-1, with 14 bases matching TRBD2. Trimming took 0 bases from V and 7 from J; bases not matched to a gene: 2. The V gene's germline CDR1 is MNHEY and CDR2 SVGAGI. The length of the CDR3 is 16 residues.

This chain joins TRBV10-3 and TRBJ2-4, with D possibly TRBD1 on 6 matching bases. Germline V gene lookup returns CDR1 ENHRY and CDR2 SYGVKD. The CDR3 covers 19 residues. Trimming shortened V by 0 bases and J by 0 bases, and 18 bases separated the two germline ends. The CDR3 here is CAISESLATGSLAKNIQYF. CDR3 sequence (DNA): TGTGCCATCAGTGAGTCCCTCGCGACAGGCTCTCTAGCCAAAAACATTCAGTACTTC.

This clone turned up a few times. The V and J genes are TRBV18 and TRBJ1-4; D may be TRBD1 (6 bases). From germline, CDR1 is KGHSH and CDR2 LQKENI. V dropped 5 bases and J dropped 4 bases, with 14 bases sitting between them. The CDR3 length is 15 residues. CDR3 in amino acids: CASSSQGQVNEKLFF. DNA for the CDR3: TGTGCCAGCTCATCGCAGGGACAAGTTAATGAAAAACTGTTTTTT. The complete variable domain, with remaining parts taken from reference TRBV18 and TRBJ1-4, reads NAGVMQNPRHLVRRRGQEARLRCSPMKGHSHVYWYRQLPEEGLKFMVYLQKENIIDESGMPKERFSAEFPKEGPSILRIQQVVRGDSAAYFCASSSQGQVNEKLFFGSGTQLSVL.

The rearrangement links TRBV19 to TRBJ2-2; 11 nucleotides agree with TRBD2. Germline assignment: CDR1 LNHDA and CDR2 SQIVND (reference sequence). V gave up 5 bases and J gave up 2 bases; unmatched junction bases: 10. The CDR3 has 18 residues. CDR3 DNA: TGTGCCAGTAGTCGCCGAGCAACTAGCGGGGGAAACACCGGGGAGCTGTTTTTT. Protein sequence: CASSRRATSGGNTGELFF. The full variable domain, its missing parts supplied by reference TRBV19 and TRBJ2-2, is DGGITQSPKYLFRKEGQNVTLSCEQNLNHDAMYWYRQDPGQGLRLIYYSQIVNDFQKGDIAEGYSVSREKKESFPLTVTSAQKNPTAFYLCASSRRATSGGNTGELFFGEGSRLTVL.

V gene TRBV5-4 combines with J gene TRBJ1-1; 9 nucleotides match TRBD1. Germline CDR1 SGHNT, CDR2 YYREEE (reference sequence). This CDR3 region has 19 residues. The ends lost 0 bases at V and 0 bases at J; junction bases unmatched: 12. CDR3 DNA sequence: TGTGCCAGCAGCTTGGGAGGGACAGGGACCCAGCCTATGAACACTGAAGCTTTCTTT. This encodes CASSLGGTGTQPMNTEAFF.

This chain connects TRBV6-1 to TRBJ1-5, with unresolved D. CDR1 is MNHNS, CDR2 SASEGT, per germline. This CDR3 spans 13 amino acids. The V end was cut by 3 bases, the J end by 5 bases, with 8 bases between. The DNA of the CDR3 is TGTGCCAGCAGTGACCTCCGGGATCAGCCCCAGCATTTT. It specifies CASSDLRDQPQHF.

The rearrangement joins TRBV23-1 to TRBJ2-1; 9 bases map to TRBD1. TRBV23-1 is classed as an ORF, of uncertain function. This CDR3 spans 15 amino acids. With 3 bases clipped from V and 4 bases from J, the junction kept 4 bases outside the gene matches. In DNA, the CDR3 is TGCGCCAGCAGTCAGGACAGGGGCGATTACAATGAGCAGTTCTTC. This encodes CASSQDRGDYNEQFF.

V gene TRBV20-1 combines with J gene TRBJ2-1, with TRBD2 identical over 13 bases. This CDR3 region has 19 residues. The germline CDR1 and CDR2 sequences are DFQATT and SNEGSKA (reference sequence). J lost 2 bases, V lost 3 bases, and 13 bases had no gene match. The CDR3 sequence: CSASRLAGGRRGAYNEQFF. The DNA for the CDR3 is TGCAGTGCTAGTAGACTAGCGGGAGGCAGAAGGGGCGCCTACAATGAGCAGTTCTTC.

This chain links TRBV5-1 with TRBJ2-1; 12 positions agree with TRBD2. Germline V gives CDR1 SGHRS, CDR2 YFSETQ. Unmatched junction bases numbered 9, after V lost 4 bases and J lost 4 bases. The CDR3 runs to 17 residues. The CDR3 here is CASSRGLAGNSYNEQFF. As DNA, the CDR3 is TGCGCCAGCAGCAGAGGACTAGCGGGGAACTCATACAATGAGCAGTTCTTC.

In its sample, this clone was seen once. The chain couples TRBV4-1 to TRBJ1-1; D not resolved. This CDR3 contains 15 residues. V was shortened by 0 bases and J by 5 bases, with 13 bases between the two germline ends. Germline CDR1 reads MGHRA; CDR2 reads YSYEKL. CDR3 loop: CASSQDQEGWTEAFF. In DNA, the CDR3 is TGCGCCAGCAGCCAAGATCAGGAGGGTTGGACTGAAGCTTTCTTT.